This TCR beta chain was identified in a study of cytomegalovirus exposure and HLA in healthy donors. The study's findings and limits: Some TCR beta chains (around 160 of them) were listed as cytomegalovirus-associated.

Trimming took 3 bases from V and 0 from J, leaving 6 bases between them. CDR1 and CDR2 from the germline V gene are GTSNPN and SVGIG (reference sequence). CDR3 length: 12 residues. Repertoires were generated with immunoSEQ multiplex PCR, while TCRdb's copy carries only in-frame clones and drops some. Of under 200,000 clones detected, 91% appear once; the ten largest clones hold over 2.5%. On this clone itself: Its cognate antigen is unknown.

The V call is TRBV30, the J call TRBJ2-7; D gene ambiguous. This clonotype originated in a woman younger than 35 in good health and CMV-seropositive. Sequenced material: PBMCs. CDR3 region: CAWRADSYEQYF. Here the CDR3 DNA reads TGTGCCTGGAGGGCAGACTCCTACGAGCAGTACTTC.